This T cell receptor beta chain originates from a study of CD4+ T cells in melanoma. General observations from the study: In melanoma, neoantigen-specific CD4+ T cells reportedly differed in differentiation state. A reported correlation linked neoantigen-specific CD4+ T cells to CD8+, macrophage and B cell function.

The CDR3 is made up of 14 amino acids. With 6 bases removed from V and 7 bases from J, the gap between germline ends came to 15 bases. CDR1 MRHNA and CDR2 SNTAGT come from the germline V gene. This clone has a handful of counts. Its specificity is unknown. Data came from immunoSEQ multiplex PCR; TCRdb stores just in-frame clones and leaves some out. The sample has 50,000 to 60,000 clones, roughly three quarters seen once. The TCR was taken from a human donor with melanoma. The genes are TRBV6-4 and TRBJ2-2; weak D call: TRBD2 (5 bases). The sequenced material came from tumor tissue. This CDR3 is CASSISSGFGELFF. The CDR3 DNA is TGTGCCAGCAGCATCAGTTCGGGGTTCGGGGAGCTGTTTTTT.